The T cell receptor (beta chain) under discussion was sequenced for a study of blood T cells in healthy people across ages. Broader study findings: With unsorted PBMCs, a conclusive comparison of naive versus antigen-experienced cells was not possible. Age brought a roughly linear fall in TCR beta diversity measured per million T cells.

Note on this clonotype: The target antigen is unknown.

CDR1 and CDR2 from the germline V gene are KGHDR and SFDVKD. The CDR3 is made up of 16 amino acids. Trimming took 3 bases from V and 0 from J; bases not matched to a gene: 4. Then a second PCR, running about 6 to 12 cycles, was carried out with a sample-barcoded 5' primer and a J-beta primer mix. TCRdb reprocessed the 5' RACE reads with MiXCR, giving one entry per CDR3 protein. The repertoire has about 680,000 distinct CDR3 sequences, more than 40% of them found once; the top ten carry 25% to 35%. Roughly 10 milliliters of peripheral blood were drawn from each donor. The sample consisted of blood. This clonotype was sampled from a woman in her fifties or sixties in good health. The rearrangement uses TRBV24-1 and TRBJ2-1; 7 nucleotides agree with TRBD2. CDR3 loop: CATSDPSGSSYNEQFF. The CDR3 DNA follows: TGTGCCACCAGTGATCCTAGCGGAAGCTCCTACAATGAGCAGTTCTTC.